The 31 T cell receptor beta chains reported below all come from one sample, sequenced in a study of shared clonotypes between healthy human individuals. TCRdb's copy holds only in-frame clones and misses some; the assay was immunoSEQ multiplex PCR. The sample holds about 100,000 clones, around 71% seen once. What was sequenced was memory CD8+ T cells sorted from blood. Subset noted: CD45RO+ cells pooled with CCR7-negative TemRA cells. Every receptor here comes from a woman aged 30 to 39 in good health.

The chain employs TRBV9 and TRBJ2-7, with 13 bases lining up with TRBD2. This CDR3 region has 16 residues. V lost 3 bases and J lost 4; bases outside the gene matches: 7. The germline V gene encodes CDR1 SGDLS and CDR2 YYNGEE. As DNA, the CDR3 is TGTGCCAGCAGCGCGGGACTAGCGGGATGGGGTTACGAGCAGTACTTC. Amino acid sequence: CASSAGLAGWGYEQYF.

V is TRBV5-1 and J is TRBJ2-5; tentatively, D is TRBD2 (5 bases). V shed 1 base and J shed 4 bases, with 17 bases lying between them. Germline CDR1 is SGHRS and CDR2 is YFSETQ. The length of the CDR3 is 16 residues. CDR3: CASSLQVVPRGETQYF. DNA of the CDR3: TGCGCCAGCAGCTTGCAAGTCGTCCCACGGGGAGAGACCCAGTACTTC.

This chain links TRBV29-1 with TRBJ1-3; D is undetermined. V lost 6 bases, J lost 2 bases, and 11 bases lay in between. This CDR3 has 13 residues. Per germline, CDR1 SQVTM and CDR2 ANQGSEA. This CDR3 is CSVAVFAGNTIYF. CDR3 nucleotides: TGCAGCGTCGCAGTCTTTGCTGGAAACACCATATATTTT.

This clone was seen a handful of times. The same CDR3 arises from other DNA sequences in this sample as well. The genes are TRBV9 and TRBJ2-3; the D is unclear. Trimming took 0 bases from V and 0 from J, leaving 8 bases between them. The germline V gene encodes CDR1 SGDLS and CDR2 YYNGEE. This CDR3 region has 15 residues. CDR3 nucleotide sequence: TGTGCCAGCAGCGTAGGGGTAGACAGCACAGATACGCAGTATTTT. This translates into CASSVGVDSTDTQYF.

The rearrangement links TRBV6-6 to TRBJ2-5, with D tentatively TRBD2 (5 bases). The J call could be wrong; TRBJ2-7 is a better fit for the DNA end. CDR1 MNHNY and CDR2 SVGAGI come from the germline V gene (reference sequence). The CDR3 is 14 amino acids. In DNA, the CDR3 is TGTGCCAGCAGCTATAGCGAAACCCCCTACGAGCAGTACTTC. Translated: CASSYSETPYEQYF.

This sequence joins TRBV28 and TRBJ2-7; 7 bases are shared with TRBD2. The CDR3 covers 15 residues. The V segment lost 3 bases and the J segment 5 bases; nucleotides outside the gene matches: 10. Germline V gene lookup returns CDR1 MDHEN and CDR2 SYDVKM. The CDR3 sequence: CASSFRRENVHEQYF. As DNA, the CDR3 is TGTGCCAGCAGTTTTCGGCGGGAGAATGTTCACGAGCAGTACTTC.

CDR3 in DNA: TGTGCCAGCAGCGTAGGGGGGTCCTACGAGCAGTACTTC. It encodes CASSVGGSYEQYF. The V and J genes are TRBV9 and TRBJ2-7, with D perhaps TRBD1 or TRBD2 (5 bases each). Trimming took off 0 bases at V and 1 base at J, with 5 bases between the two ends. CDR1 is SGDLS, CDR2 YYNGEE, per germline. The CDR3 is 13 residues long.

The CDR3 here is CASSLWTSSPGELFF. The DNA for the CDR3 is TGTGCCAGCAGTCTTTGGACTAGCTCGCCCGGGGAGCTGTTTTTT. The rearrangement links TRBV6-1 to TRBJ2-2; 8 nucleotides line up with TRBD2. Per germline, CDR1 MNHNS and CDR2 SASEGT. The CDR3 loop spans 15 amino acids. V lost 5 bases, J lost 6 bases, and 8 bases stayed unmatched.

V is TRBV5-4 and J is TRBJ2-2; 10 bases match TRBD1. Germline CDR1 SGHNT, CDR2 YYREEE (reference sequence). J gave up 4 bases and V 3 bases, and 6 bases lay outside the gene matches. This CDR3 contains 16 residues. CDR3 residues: CASSWRDRGFTGELFF. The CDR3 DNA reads TGTGCCAGCAGCTGGCGGGACAGGGGATTCACCGGGGAGCTGTTTTTT. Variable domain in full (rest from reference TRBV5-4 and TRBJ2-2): ETGVTQSPTHLIKTRGQQVTLRCSSQSGHNTVSWYQQALGQGPQFIFQYYREEENGRGNFPPRFSGLQFPNYSSELNVNALELDDSALYLCASSWRDRGFTGELFFGEGSRLTVL.

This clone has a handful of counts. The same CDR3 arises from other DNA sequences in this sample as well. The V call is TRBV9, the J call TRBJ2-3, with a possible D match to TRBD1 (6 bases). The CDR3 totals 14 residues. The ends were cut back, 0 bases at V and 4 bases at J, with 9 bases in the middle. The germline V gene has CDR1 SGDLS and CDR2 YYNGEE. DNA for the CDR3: TGTGCCAGCAGCGTAGGTGGGGGCTCAGATACGCAGTATTTT. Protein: CASSVGGGSDTQYF.

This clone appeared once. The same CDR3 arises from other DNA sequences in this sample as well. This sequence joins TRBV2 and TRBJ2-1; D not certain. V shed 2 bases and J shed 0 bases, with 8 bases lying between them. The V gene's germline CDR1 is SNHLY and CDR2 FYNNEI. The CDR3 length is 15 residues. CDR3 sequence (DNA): TGTGCCAGCAGTGAAAGTGGTAGCTCCTACAATGAGCAGTTCTTC. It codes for CASSESGSSYNEQFF.

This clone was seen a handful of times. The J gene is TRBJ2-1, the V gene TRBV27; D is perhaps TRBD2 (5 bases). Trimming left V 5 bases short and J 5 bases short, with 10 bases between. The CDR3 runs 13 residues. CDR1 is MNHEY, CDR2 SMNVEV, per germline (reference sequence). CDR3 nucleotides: TGTGCCAGCAGTCCGGGAACTCACAATGAGCAGTTCTTC. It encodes CASSPGTHNEQFF.

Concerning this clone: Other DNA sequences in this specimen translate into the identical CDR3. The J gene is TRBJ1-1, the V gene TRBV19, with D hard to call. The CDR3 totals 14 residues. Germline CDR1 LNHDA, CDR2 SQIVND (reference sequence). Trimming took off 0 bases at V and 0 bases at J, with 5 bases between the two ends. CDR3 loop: CASSIEGLNTEAFF. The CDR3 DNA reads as TGTGCCAGTAGTATAGAGGGGTTGAACACTGAAGCTTTCTTT.

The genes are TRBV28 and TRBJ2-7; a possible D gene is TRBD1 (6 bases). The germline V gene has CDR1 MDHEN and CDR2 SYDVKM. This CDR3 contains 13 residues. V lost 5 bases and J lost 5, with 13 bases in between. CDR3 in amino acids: CASSVAQGNEQYF. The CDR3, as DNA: TGTGCCAGCAGTGTGGCACAGGGCAACGAGCAGTACTTC.

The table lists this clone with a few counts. Here the CDR3 reads CAISNKLAGVAYNEQFF. The CDR3 nucleotides read TGTGCCATCAGTAACAAACTAGCGGGAGTTGCCTACAATGAGCAGTTCTTC. The rearrangement links TRBV10-3 to TRBJ2-1; 11 nucleotides line up with TRBD2. The CDR3 is made up of 17 amino acids. The V gene end was trimmed by 5 bases and the J gene end by 2 bases; junction bases not matched to a gene: 8. Germline V gene lookup returns CDR1 ENHRY and CDR2 SYGVKD.

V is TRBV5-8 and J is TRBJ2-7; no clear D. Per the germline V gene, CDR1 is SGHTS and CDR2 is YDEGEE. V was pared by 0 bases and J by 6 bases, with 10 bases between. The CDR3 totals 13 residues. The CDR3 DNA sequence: TGTGCCAGCAGCTTGGCGGTGGGAAGCGAGCAGTACTTC. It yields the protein CASSLAVGSEQYF.

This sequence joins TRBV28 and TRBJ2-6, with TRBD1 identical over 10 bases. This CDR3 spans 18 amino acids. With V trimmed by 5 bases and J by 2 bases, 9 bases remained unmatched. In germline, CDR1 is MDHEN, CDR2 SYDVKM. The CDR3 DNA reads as TGTGCCAGCAGTCCTCCGGGACAGGGGTACCCTGGGGCCAACGTCCTGACTTTC. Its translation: CASSPPGQGYPGANVLTF.

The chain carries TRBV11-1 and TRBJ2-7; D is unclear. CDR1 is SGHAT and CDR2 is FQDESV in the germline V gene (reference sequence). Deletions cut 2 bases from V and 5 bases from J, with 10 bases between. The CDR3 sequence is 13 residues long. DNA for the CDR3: TGTGCCAGCAGCTTATTTTTTCTGAACGAGCAGTACTTC. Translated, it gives CASSLFFLNEQYF.

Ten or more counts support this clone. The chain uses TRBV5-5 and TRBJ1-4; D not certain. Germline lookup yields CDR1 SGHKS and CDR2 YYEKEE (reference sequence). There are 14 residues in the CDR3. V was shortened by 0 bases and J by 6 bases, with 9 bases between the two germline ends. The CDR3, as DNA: TGTGCCAGCAGCTTGGGGACTGACGATGAAAAACTGTTTTTT. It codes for CASSLGTDDEKLFF.

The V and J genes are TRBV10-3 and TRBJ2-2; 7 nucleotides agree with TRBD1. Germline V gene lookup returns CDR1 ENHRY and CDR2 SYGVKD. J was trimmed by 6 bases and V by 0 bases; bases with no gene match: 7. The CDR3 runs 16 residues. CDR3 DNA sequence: TGTGCCATCAGTGAGTCCCGACAGGGATTTTCCGGGGAGCTGTTTTTT. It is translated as CAISESRQGFSGELFF.

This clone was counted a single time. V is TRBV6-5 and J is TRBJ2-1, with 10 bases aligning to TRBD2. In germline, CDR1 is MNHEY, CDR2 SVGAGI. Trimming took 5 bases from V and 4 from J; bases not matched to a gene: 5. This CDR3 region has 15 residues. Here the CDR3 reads CASSPTSGKYNEQFF. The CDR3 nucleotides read TGTGCCAGCAGTCCTACTAGCGGGAAATACAATGAGCAGTTCTTC.

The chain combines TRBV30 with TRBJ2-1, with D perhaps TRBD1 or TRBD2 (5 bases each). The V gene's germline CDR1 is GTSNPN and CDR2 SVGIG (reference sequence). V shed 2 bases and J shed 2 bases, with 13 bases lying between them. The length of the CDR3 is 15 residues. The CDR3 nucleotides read TGTGCCTGGAGTCTCCAGGGAGAGCCCTACAATGAGCAGTTCTTC. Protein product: CAWSLQGEPYNEQFF.

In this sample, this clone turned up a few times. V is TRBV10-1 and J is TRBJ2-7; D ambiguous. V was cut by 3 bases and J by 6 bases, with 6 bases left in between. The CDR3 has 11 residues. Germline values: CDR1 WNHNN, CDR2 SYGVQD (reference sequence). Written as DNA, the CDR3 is TGCGCCAGCAGTGACTCCAGCGAGCAGTACTTC. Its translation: CASSDSSEQYF.

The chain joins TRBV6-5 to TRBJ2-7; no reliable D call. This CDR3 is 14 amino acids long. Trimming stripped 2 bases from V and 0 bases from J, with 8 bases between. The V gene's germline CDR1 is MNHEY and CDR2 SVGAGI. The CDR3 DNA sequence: TGTGCCAGCAGTTACCCAGGTCCCTCCTACGAGCAGTACTTC. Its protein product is CASSYPGPSYEQYF.

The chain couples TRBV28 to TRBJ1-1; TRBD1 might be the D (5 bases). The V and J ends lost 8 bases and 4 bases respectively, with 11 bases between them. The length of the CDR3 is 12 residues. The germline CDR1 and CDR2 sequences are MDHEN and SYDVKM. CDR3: CASSGRTTEAFF. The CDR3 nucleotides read TGTGCCAGCTCAGGGAGGACCACTGAAGCTTTCTTT.

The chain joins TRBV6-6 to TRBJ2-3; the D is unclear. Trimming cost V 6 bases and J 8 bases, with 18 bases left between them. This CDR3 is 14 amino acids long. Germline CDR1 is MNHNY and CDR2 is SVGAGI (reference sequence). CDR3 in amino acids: CASSPAALLPTQYF. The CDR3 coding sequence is TGTGCCAGCAGCCCGGCGGCCCTTTTACCTACGCAGTATTTT.

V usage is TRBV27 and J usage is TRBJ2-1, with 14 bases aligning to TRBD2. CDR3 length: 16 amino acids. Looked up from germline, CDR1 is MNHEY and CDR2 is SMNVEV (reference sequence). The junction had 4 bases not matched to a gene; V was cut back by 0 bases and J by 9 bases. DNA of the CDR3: TGTGCCAGCAGTTTATCGACTAGCGGGAGGGCCCGTGAGCAGTTCTTC. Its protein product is CASSLSTSGRAREQFF.

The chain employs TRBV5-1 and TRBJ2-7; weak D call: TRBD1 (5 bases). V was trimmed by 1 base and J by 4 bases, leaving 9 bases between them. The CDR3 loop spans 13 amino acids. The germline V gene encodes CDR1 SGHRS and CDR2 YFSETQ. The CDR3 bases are TGCGCCAGCAGCTTGTCAGGGTTTTACGAGCAGTACTTC. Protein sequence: CASSLSGFYEQYF.

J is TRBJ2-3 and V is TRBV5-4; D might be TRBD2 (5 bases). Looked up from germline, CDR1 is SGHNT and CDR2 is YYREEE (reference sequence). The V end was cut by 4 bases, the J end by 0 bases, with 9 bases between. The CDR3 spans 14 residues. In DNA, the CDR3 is TGTGCCAGCAGCAAAGAGCGGAGCACAGATACGCAGTATTTT. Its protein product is CASSKERSTDTQYF.

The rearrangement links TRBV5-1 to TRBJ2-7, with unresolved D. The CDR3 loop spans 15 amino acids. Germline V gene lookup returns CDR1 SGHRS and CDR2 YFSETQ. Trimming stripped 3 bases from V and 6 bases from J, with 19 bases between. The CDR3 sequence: CASSSRVLHQAEQYF. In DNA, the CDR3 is TGCGCCAGCAGCTCTCGCGTCCTACACCAAGCCGAGCAGTACTTC.

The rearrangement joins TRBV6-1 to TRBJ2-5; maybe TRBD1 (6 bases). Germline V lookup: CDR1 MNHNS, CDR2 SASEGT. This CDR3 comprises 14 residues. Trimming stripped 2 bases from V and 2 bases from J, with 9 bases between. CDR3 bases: TGTGCCAGCAGTGAACTGGACAGTCAAGAGACCCAGTACTTC. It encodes CASSELDSQETQYF.